These T cell receptor beta chains were read from a single sample in a study of tumor-infiltrating lymphocytes in primary liver carcinoma. TCRdb independently ran MiXCR on the multiplex PCR reads; one entry per CDR3 protein. The sample lists fewer than 350,000 distinct CDR3 sequences, 50% to 70% seen once, with more than 8.5% in the top ten. Sequenced material: peripheral blood. These receptor sequences come from a man aged 35-49 years with primary liver carcinoma and hepatitis B virus infection. The CDR3 runs from the conserved cysteine through the conserved F or W. Each record gives: V gene, J gene, D gene, clone size, CDR3 protein, CDR3 DNA. D genes are given only for firm matches. Only some rows state a clone size, as once, few, many or a class for expanded clones.

TRBV28,TRBJ2-7,TRBD1,few,CASSPGGLDEQYF,TGTGCCAGCAGCCCAGGGGGCCTGGACGAGCAGTACTTC
TRBV7-9,TRBJ2-1,TRBD2,.,CAGSLSRGRGLNEQFF,TGTGCCGGCAGTCTATCACGAGGGAGGGGCCTCAATGAGCAGTTCTTC
TRBV7-3,TRBJ1-6,.,.,CASSSYGSYNSPLHF,TGTGCCAGCAGCTCGTACGGCTCCTATAATTCACCCCTCCACTTT
TRBV5-4,TRBJ2-3,.,.,CASTLRVLGTDTQYF,TGTGCCAGCACCTTAAGAGTACTCGGCACAGATACGCAGTATTTT
TRBV10-2,TRBJ2-2,.,.,CASSQNLNTGELFF,TGCGCCAGCAGTCAGAATTTAAACACCGGGGAGCTGTTTTTT
TRBV7-9,TRBJ1-5,.,many,CASSLVGGDQPQHF,TGTGCCAGCAGCTTAGTAGGCGGGGATCAGCCCCAGCATTTT
TRBV11-1,TRBJ2-3,TRBD1,.,CASSTRGQGNDTQYF,TGTGCCAGCAGCACCAGGGGGCAGGGTAACGATACGCAGTATTTT
TRBV6-1,TRBJ2-1,TRBD1,.,CVSRGQIYNEQFF,TGTGTCAGCAGGGGACAGATCTACAACGAGCAGTTCTTC
TRBV2,TRBJ2-4,.,.,CASRPGQAKNIQYF,TGTGCCAGCAGGCCAGGTCAAGCCAAAAACATTCAGTACTTC
TRBV6-2/TRBV6-3,TRBJ2-7,.,.,CANNDAKGRFEQYF,TGTGCCAACAACGACGCCAAGGGAAGGTTCGAGCAGTACTTC
TRBV5-1,TRBJ2-7,TRBD2,.,CASERGAGGHYEQYF,TGCGCCAGCGAGAGGGGAGCGGGAGGCCATTACGAGCAGTACTTC
TRBV24-1,TRBJ2-2,TRBD1,.,CATSDPSDRGDPTGELFF,TGTGCCACCAGTGATCCGTCCGACAGGGGGGACCCGACCGGGGAGCTGTTTTTT
TRBV11-3,TRBJ2-1,TRBD2,.,CASSSGLAGGGSEHFF,TGTGCCAGCAGTTCGGGACTAGCGGGAGGTGGGAGTGAGCATTTCTTC
TRBV29-1,TRBJ2-1,TRBD1,.,CNVERDRHSEQFF,TGCAACGTTGAAAGGGACAGACACAGTGAGCAATTCTTC
TRBV4-2,TRBJ2-5,.,.,CASSQDGGETQYF,TGTGCCAGCAGCCAAGATGGTGGGGAGACCCAGTACTTC
TRBV4-1,TRBJ2-1,TRBD2,few,CASSPEGREGSEQFF,TGCGCCAGCAGCCCAGAGGGGCGGGAGGGTAGTGAGCAGTTCTTC